The T cell receptor (beta chain) described here comes from a study of technical replicates of blood from a handful of donors. Data came from immunoSEQ multiplex PCR; TCRdb stores just in-frame clones and leaves some out. The sample records fewer than 90,000 clones, roughly 90% being singletons. The CDR3 spans 14 residues. Trimming cost V 1 base and J 2 bases; bases outside gene matches: 2. Germline assignment: CDR1 SGHNT and CDR2 YYREEE (reference sequence). The specimen sequenced was T cells isolated from PBMCs. This chain joins TRBV5-4 and TRBJ2-7; TRBD2 agrees at 8 bases. This TCR derives from a human donor in good health. The CDR3 DNA sequence: TGTGCCAGCAGCTTGACTAGCGGACCCTACGAGCAGTACTTC. Translation: CASSLTSGPYEQYF. Full variable domain (missing parts from reference TRBV5-4 and TRBJ2-7): ETGVTQSPTHLIKTRGQQVTLRCSSQSGHNTVSWYQQALGQGPQFIFQYYREEENGRGNFPPRFSGLQFPNYSSELNVNALELDDSALYLCASSLTSGPYEQYFGPGTRLTVT.